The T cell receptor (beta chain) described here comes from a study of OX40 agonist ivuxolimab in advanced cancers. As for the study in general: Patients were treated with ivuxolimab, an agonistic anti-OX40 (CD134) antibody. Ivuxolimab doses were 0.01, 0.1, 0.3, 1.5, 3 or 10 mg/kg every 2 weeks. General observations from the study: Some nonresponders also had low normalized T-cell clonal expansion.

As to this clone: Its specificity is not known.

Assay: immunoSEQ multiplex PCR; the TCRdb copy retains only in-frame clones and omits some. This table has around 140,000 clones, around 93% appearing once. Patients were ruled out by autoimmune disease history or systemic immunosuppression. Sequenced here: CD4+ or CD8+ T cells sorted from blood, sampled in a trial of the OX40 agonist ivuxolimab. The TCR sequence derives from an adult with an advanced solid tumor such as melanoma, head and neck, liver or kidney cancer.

For the CDR3, the DNA is TGCGCCAGCAGTGTCGGATCGCGAAAGACCTATGGCTACACCTTC. Amino acids: CASSVGSRKTYGYTF. This chain joins TRBV10-1 and TRBJ1-2, with unresolved D. The germline gives CDR1 WNHNN, CDR2 SYGVQD (reference sequence). CDR3 size: 15 residues. Trimming took off 4 bases at V and 4 bases at J, with 16 bases between the two ends.